The 31 T cell receptor beta chains listed next were all sequenced from one sample in a study of blood T cell repertoires in COVID-19. Assay: immunoSEQ multiplex PCR; the TCRdb copy retains only in-frame clones and omits some. The table has nearly 90,000 clones, 88% seen once; the top ten hold around 10%. The sample was peripheral blood. All receptors come from a man older than 75 with acute or convalescent COVID-19.

The chain has TRBV5-6 and TRBJ1-2, with D possibly being TRBD1 (6 bases). Germline V gene lookup returns CDR1 SGHDT and CDR2 YYEEEE. V was shortened by 6 bases and J by 3 bases, with 18 bases between the two germline ends. The CDR3 consists of 15 residues. CDR3 bases: TGTGCCAGCACCTCCCGGACAGTTATTTACTATGGCTACACCTTC. This codes for CASTSRTVIYYGYTF.

This sequence joins TRBV6-1 and TRBJ1-2; TRBD1 aligns across 8 bases. V shed 2 bases, J shed 4 bases, and the junction held 6 bases outside the gene matches. The CDR3 consists of 15 residues. Germline V lookup: CDR1 MNHNS, CDR2 SASEGT. The CDR3 here is CASSELSTGAYGYTF. In DNA form, the CDR3 reads TGTGCCAGCAGTGAATTATCGACAGGGGCCTATGGCTACACCTTC.

V is TRBV30 and J is TRBJ2-5; no clear D. This CDR3 has 12 amino acids. V was cut by 3 bases and J by 3 bases, with 8 bases left in between. Germline CDR1 is GTSNPN and CDR2 is SVGIG (reference sequence). The CDR3 coding sequence is TGTGCCTGGAGCCCTCTAAAAGAGACCCAGTACTTC. Translation: CAWSPLKETQYF.

The rearrangement links TRBV28 to TRBJ1-5, with 12 bases fitting TRBD1. CDR1 is MDHEN and CDR2 is SYDVKM in the germline V gene. This CDR3 region has 18 residues. Germline trimming cut 7 bases from V and 9 bases from J; bases unmatched to any gene: 19. The chain's CDR3 is CASTSEGWWGQGAGPQHF. The CDR3 DNA sequence: TGTGCCAGCACCTCCGAAGGGTGGTGGGGACAGGGGGCAGGGCCCCAGCATTTT.

This clone occurred once. The chain employs TRBV27 and TRBJ1-5, with 9 bases identical to TRBD1. V trimming: 5 bases; J trimming: 6 bases; junction bases outside the gene matches: 5. The germline V gene has CDR1 MNHEY and CDR2 SMNVEV (reference sequence). The CDR3 has 14 residues. CDR3 residues: CASSLDRGAQPQHF. The CDR3, as DNA: TGTGCCAGCAGTCTGGACAGGGGTGCTCAGCCCCAGCATTTT.

The rearrangement joins TRBV19 to TRBJ2-2; D unresolved. The V gene's germline CDR1 is LNHDA and CDR2 SQIVND (reference sequence). Trimming took 7 bases from V and 4 from J, leaving 4 bases between them. The CDR3 runs to 11 residues. CDR3 residues: CASTLTGELFF. CDR3 DNA: TGTGCCAGTACCCTCACCGGGGAGCTGTTTTTT.

For the CDR3, the DNA is TGTGCCAGCAGCTTAAGGGGGCGCAGGGACACTGAAGCTTTCTTT. Protein product: CASSLRGRRDTEAFF. This rearrangement joins TRBV7-2 to TRBJ1-1, with TRBD1 matching 7 bases. With V trimmed by 2 bases and J by 3 bases, 6 bases remained unmatched. CDR1 and CDR2 from the germline V gene are SGHTA and FQGNSA. CDR3 size: 15 residues.

The genes are TRBV19 and TRBJ2-1; 7 nucleotides agree with TRBD2. Trimming cost V 7 bases and J 2 bases; bases outside gene matches: 5. CDR1 LNHDA and CDR2 SQIVND come from the germline V gene (reference sequence). The length of the CDR3 is 14 residues. The CDR3 nucleotides are TGTGCCAGTATTCCCCTAGCGGCCTACAATGAGCAGTTCTTC. This translates into CASIPLAAYNEQFF.

This CDR3 reads CASRPTPGGGYGYTF. CDR3 nucleotides: TGTGCCAGCAGGCCAACCCCAGGGGGCGGCTATGGCTACACCTTC. The chain recombines TRBV6-4 with TRBJ1-2, with 8 bases fitting TRBD1. Looked up from germline, CDR1 is MRHNA and CDR2 is SNTAGT. The CDR3 sequence is 15 residues long. V lost 6 bases, J lost 4 bases, and 10 bases stayed unmatched.

The chain couples TRBV2 to TRBJ1-2; 10 bases map to TRBD1. The CDR3 has 16 residues. Germline-derived CDR1 and CDR2 are SNHLY and FYNNEI. Trimming took 6 bases from V and 4 from J; bases not matched to a gene: 11. This chain's CDR3 is CASSRDRGDLGYGYTF. CDR3 DNA: TGTGCCAGCAGCCGGGACAGGGGAGATTTGGGCTATGGCTACACCTTC.

The chain recombines TRBV19 with TRBJ1-5, with a tentative D call TRBD1 (6 bases). The length of the CDR3 is 15 residues. The V and J ends lost 4 bases and 1 base respectively, with 11 bases between them. Germline assignment: CDR1 LNHDA and CDR2 SQIVND (reference sequence). The CDR3 DNA sequence: TGTGCCAGTAGTAGGGGGGGGACAAGCAATCAGCCCCAGCATTTT. This codes for CASSRGGTSNQPQHF.

The chain carries TRBV3-1 (or the pseudogene TRBV3-2) and TRBJ2-3; possible D gene TRBD2, 5 bases. Germline assignment: CDR1 LGHDT and CDR2 YNNKEL (reference sequence). The CDR3 is made up of 17 amino acids. Deletions cut 3 bases from V and 0 bases from J, with 16 bases between. The CDR3 sequence is CASSHTEEEPSTDTQYF. The DNA of the CDR3 is TGTGCCAGCAGCCACACCGAGGAGGAACCTAGCACAGATACGCAGTATTTT.

V gene TRBV28 combines with J gene TRBJ1-4; 10 nucleotides match TRBD1. This CDR3 spans 15 amino acids. Germline values: CDR1 MDHEN, CDR2 SYDVKM. Trimming took 4 bases from V and 8 from J; bases not matched to a gene: 7. In DNA, the CDR3 is TGTGCCAGCAGTTCCGGGACAGGGGCCCACGAAAAACTGTTTTTT. Its translation is CASSSGTGAHEKLFF.

The sample holds a few counts of this clone. This sequence joins TRBV28 and TRBJ1-6; a weak D match, TRBD1 (6 bases). V was pared by 10 bases and J by 0 bases, with 16 bases between. Germline CDR1 and CDR2: MDHEN and SYDVKM. The CDR3 is 16 residues long. CDR3 amino acids: CAILGTRSSYNSPLHF. In DNA form, the CDR3 reads TGTGCCATCCTTGGGACAAGAAGCTCCTATAATTCACCCCTCCACTTT.

J is TRBJ1-2 and V is TRBV9; 8 nucleotides match TRBD1. The V segment lost 4 bases and the J segment 5 bases; nucleotides outside the gene matches: 4. From germline, CDR1 is SGDLS and CDR2 YYNGEE. This CDR3 has 13 residues. Here the CDR3 DNA reads TGTGCCAGCAGCATGACAGGGGAGTATGGCTACACCTTC. It specifies CASSMTGEYGYTF.

This chain uses TRBV28 with TRBJ2-7; tentatively, D is TRBD1 (5 bases). The V gene lost 2 bases and the J gene lost 1 base, with 15 bases spanning the gap. CDR3 length equals 16 residues. Germline CDR1 MDHEN, CDR2 SYDVKM. CDR3 coding DNA: TGTGCCAGCAGTTTAGACTGGGCCAGGGTTTCCTACGAGCAGTACTTC. It codes for CASSLDWARVSYEQYF.

This chain uses TRBV12-3 or TRBV12-4 with TRBJ1-6; D is unclear. CDR3 size: 12 residues. The ends were cut back, 6 bases at V and 8 bases at J, with 8 bases in the middle. In nucleotides, the CDR3 is TGTGCCAGCAGCGAACGGTATTCACCCCTCCACTTT. Protein: CASSERYSPLHF.

The J gene is TRBJ1-6, the V gene TRBV27; possibly TRBD1 for D (5 bases). From germline, CDR1 is MNHEY and CDR2 SMNVEV (reference sequence). This CDR3 contains 15 residues. V was trimmed by 5 bases and J by 8 bases, leaving 16 bases between them. Written as DNA, the CDR3 is TGTGCCAGCAGTGCGCGGGACGGAACGTATTCACCCCTCCACTTT. Encoded protein: CASSARDGTYSPLHF.

The chain combines TRBV6-5 with TRBJ1-6; tentative D call: TRBD1 (5 bases). CDR1 is MNHEY, CDR2 SVGAGI, per germline. V was pared by 2 bases and J by 7 bases, with 9 bases between. CDR3 size: 14 residues. CDR3 loop: CASSYGQGNSPLHF. The CDR3 DNA reads TGTGCCAGCAGTTACGGGCAGGGCAATTCACCCCTCCACTTT.

The chain is built from TRBV7-9 and TRBJ2-4; maybe TRBD2 (6 bases). V was cut by 1 base and J by 0 bases, with 7 bases left in between. The CDR3 has 15 residues. The germline gives CDR1 SEHNR, CDR2 FQNEAQ (reference sequence). The CDR3 reads CASSLGGVAKNIQYF. Here the CDR3 DNA reads TGTGCCAGCAGCTTAGGGGGGGTAGCCAAAAACATTCAGTACTTC.

This chain joins TRBV3-1 (or the pseudogene TRBV3-2) and TRBJ1-1; D possibly corresponds to TRBD1 (6 bases). This CDR3 is built from 13 residues. Germline V gene data show CDR1 as LGHDT and CDR2 as YNNKEL (reference sequence). Trimming removed 3 bases at V and 8 bases at J, with 13 bases between. CDR3 nucleotide sequence: TGTGCCAGCAGCCAGGGGACACTACCAGAAGCTTTCTTT. Protein product: CASSQGTLPEAFF.

This clone was seen once. The chain has TRBV19 and TRBJ2-3; 8 bases align to TRBD2. Germline V gene lookup returns CDR1 LNHDA and CDR2 SQIVND (reference sequence). The V segment lost 5 bases and the J segment 2 bases; nucleotides outside the gene matches: 9. This CDR3 comprises 16 residues. In DNA form, the CDR3 reads TGTGCCAGTAGTCTAATCAGCGGGGGACCCACAGATACGCAGTATTTT. Amino acid sequence: CASSLISGGPTDTQYF.

The chain joins TRBV7-2 to TRBJ1-3; a weak D match, TRBD1 (6 bases). V lost 2 bases and J 4 bases, leaving 12 bases between the germline ends. The CDR3 contains 15 residues. From germline, CDR1 is SGHTA and CDR2 FQGNSA. The CDR3 DNA sequence: TGTGCCAGCAGCTTACATCAGGGGCCGGGAAACACCATATATTTT. It specifies CASSLHQGPGNTIYF.

The genes are TRBV5-1 and TRBJ1-2, with D possibly being TRBD1 (5 bases). Trimming left V 4 bases short and J 4 bases short, with 14 bases between. The CDR3 contains 14 residues. In germline, CDR1 is SGHRS, CDR2 YFSETQ. The CDR3 sequence: CASSPLGGSYGYTF. The CDR3, as DNA: TGCGCCAGCAGCCCTTTGGGGGGAAGCTATGGCTACACCTTC.

The chain joins TRBV7-9 to TRBJ2-7, with TRBD1 matching 9 bases. Per the germline V gene, CDR1 is SEHNR and CDR2 is FQNEAQ (reference sequence). Trimming cost V 1 base and J 5 bases; bases outside gene matches: 6. This CDR3 comprises 15 residues. In DNA form, the CDR3 reads TGTGCCAGCAGCTTAGTCGAGACAGGGGGTAACGAGCAGTACTTC. Residues: CASSLVETGGNEQYF.

This chain connects TRBV6-5 to TRBJ1-1; no clear D gene. Germline values: CDR1 MNHEY, CDR2 SVGAGI. V gave up 7 bases and J gave up 1 base, with 13 bases separating them. The CDR3 is 14 amino acids. The CDR3: CASTHAEGNTEAFF. The CDR3 region has the DNA TGTGCCAGCACCCACGCGGAGGGGAACACTGAAGCTTTCTTT.

This clone was detected once. The rearrangement links TRBV18 to TRBJ2-3; tentative D call: TRBD1 (5 bases). Germline CDR1 is KGHSH and CDR2 is LQKENI. V lost 3 bases and J 4 bases, leaving 8 bases between the germline ends. This CDR3 has 13 residues. CDR3 DNA: TGTGCCAGCTCACCTCTAGGGGCAGATACGCAGTATTTT. It encodes CASSPLGADTQYF. Filled out from reference TRBV18 and TRBJ2-3, the complete variable domain reads NAGVMQNPRHLVRRRGQEARLRCSPMKGHSHVYWYRQLPEEGLKFMVYLQKENIIDESGMPKERFSAEFPKEGPSILRIQQVVRGDSAAYFCASSPLGADTQYFGPGTRLTVL.

The chain has TRBV15 and TRBJ1-5, with 10 positions matching TRBD1. The germline V gene encodes CDR1 LNHNV and CDR2 YYDKDF (reference sequence). This CDR3 spans 15 amino acids. Losses at the gene ends were 5 bases for V and 3 bases for J; bases not matched to a gene: 4. The CDR3 region has the DNA TGTGCCACCAGCCGGGGGACAGGGGCCAATCAGCCCCAGCATTTT. This sequence encodes CATSRGTGANQPQHF.

The CDR3 nucleotides are TGTGCCAGCAGCATGACAGGTCTAGGGGACACTGAAGCTTTCTTT. Amino acid sequence: CASSMTGLGDTEAFF. The chain has TRBV6-5 and TRBJ1-1; possible D gene TRBD1, 6 bases. Trimming cost V 6 bases and J 3 bases, with 17 bases left between them. CDR1 MNHEY and CDR2 SVGAGI come from the germline V gene. CDR3 length equals 15 residues.

This clone is a singleton in its sample. J is TRBJ2-7 and V is TRBV5-1; 8 bases agree with TRBD1. Germline trimming cut 4 bases from V and 0 bases from J; bases unmatched to any gene: 3. The CDR3 is made up of 14 amino acids. Germline V gene data show CDR1 as SGHRS and CDR2 as YFSETQ. CDR3 in amino acids: CASSVTGASYEQYF. The CDR3 region has the DNA TGCGCCAGCAGCGTGACAGGGGCCTCCTACGAGCAGTACTTC.

The rearrangement links TRBV6-5 to TRBJ2-7; D may be TRBD2 (6 bases). The V end was cut by 6 bases, the J end by 0 bases, with 15 bases between. The CDR3 loop spans 15 amino acids. From germline, CDR1 is MNHEY and CDR2 SVGAGI. As DNA, the CDR3 is TGTGCCAGCAGATTTGTGGAGGGAGACTCCTACGAGCAGTACTTC. Protein: CASRFVEGDSYEQYF.